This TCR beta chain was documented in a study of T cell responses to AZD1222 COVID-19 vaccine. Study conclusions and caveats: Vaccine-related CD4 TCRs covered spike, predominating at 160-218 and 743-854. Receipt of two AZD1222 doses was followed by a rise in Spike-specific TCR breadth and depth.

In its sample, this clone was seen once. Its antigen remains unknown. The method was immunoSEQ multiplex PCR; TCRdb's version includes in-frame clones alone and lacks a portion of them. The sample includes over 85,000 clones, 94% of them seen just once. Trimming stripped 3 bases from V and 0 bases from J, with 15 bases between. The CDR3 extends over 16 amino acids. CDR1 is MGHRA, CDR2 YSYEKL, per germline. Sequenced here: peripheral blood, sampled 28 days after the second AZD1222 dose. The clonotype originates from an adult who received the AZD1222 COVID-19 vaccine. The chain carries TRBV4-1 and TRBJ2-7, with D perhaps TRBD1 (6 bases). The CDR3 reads CASSHPRDTYSYEQYF. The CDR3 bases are TGCGCCAGCAGCCACCCCCGGGACACATACTCCTACGAGCAGTACTTC.